The 16 T cell receptor beta chains below come from one sample, sequenced in a study of blood T cell repertoires in COVID-19. Only in-frame clones appear in the TCRdb table, and some are missing; sequencing was by immunoSEQ multiplex PCR. The sample has about 300,000 clones; 90% are singletons. Sample: PBMCs or T cells enriched from blood (not recorded which). The receptors shown here come from a woman aged 25 to 39 who had recovered from COVID-19.

V is TRBV27 and J is TRBJ1-2; D is ambiguous. Germline V CDR1 and CDR2: MNHEY, SMNVEV (reference sequence). The CDR3 runs to 11 residues. V shed 6 bases and J shed 7 bases, with 9 bases lying between them. DNA for the CDR3: TGTGCCAGCAGGTCTCAGTTTGGCTACACCTTC. Translated: CASRSQFGYTF.

This sequence joins TRBV11-1 and TRBJ2-3, with 7 bases aligning to TRBD1. CDR1 and CDR2 (germline): SGHAT, FQDESV (reference sequence). Trimming removed 5 bases from V and 1 base from J; junction bases left unmatched: 9. The CDR3 spans 16 residues. CDR3 sequence reads: CASSPRDRRRTDTQYF. CDR3 sequence (DNA): TGTGCCAGCAGCCCCCGGGACAGACGGCGCACAGATACGCAGTATTTT.

The count of this clone is one. The rearrangement uses TRBV28 and TRBJ2-4, with 10 nucleotides matching TRBD1. The CDR3 covers 13 residues. Germline CDR1 reads MDHEN; CDR2 reads SYDVKM. Trimming at V came to 4 bases and at J to 8 bases, leaving 2 bases not matched to a gene. The chain's CDR3 is CASSSDRGDIQYF. CDR3 sequence (DNA): TGTGCCAGCAGTTCGGACAGGGGGGACATTCAGTACTTC.

The chain carries TRBV9 and TRBJ1-4; no definite D call. The CDR3 totals 14 residues. CDR1 is SGDLS and CDR2 is YYNGEE in the germline V gene. Trimming removed 3 bases at V and 0 bases at J, with 6 bases between. The CDR3 loop reads CASSDPATNEKLFF. CDR3 in DNA: TGTGCCAGCAGCGACCCAGCAACTAATGAAAAACTGTTTTTT.

J is TRBJ1-5 and V is TRBV28, with TRBD1 matching 8 bases. V was clipped by 4 bases and J by 7 bases; unmatched bases: 9. Germline CDR1 reads MDHEN; CDR2 reads SYDVKM. The CDR3 runs 15 residues. The CDR3 DNA reads as TGTGCCAGCAGTTGGCCGGACAGGGAGGTCCAGCCCCAGCATTTT. As protein: CASSWPDREVQPQHF.

This sequence joins TRBV5-1 and TRBJ2-6; 7 nucleotides line up with TRBD1. The CDR3 runs to 16 residues. V shed 5 bases and J 0 bases; nucleotides not matched to a gene: 5. In germline, CDR1 is SGHRS, CDR2 YFSETQ. The CDR3 DNA follows: TGCGCCAGCAGGGGACAGCCTAGCTCTGGGGCCAACGTCCTGACTTTC. Translating it yields CASRGQPSSGANVLTF.

The chain joins TRBV19 to TRBJ1-4, with unresolved D. Germline values: CDR1 LNHDA, CDR2 SQIVND (reference sequence). This CDR3 region has 13 residues. V lost 3 bases and J 4 bases, leaving 6 bases between the germline ends. The CDR3 sequence: CASSMGLNEKLFF. The CDR3 DNA sequence: TGTGCCAGTAGTATGGGCCTTAATGAAAAACTGTTTTTT.

This clone came up once. The chain links TRBV25-1 to TRBJ1-4; no firm D call. The CDR3 extends over 14 amino acids. Germline lookup yields CDR1 MGHDK and CDR2 SYGVNS. Trimming removed 3 bases from V and 2 bases from J, with 7 bases in between. This chain's CDR3 is CASSETRTNEKLFF. The DNA of the CDR3 is TGTGCCAGCAGTGAGACACGGACTAATGAAAAACTGTTTTTT.

The count of this clone is one. The chain joins TRBV27 to TRBJ1-6, with 9 bases lining up with TRBD1. The junction had 12 bases not matched to a gene; V was cut back by 11 bases and J by 10 bases. This CDR3 spans 14 amino acids. CDR1 MNHEY and CDR2 SMNVEV come from the germline V gene (reference sequence). The CDR3 nucleotides read TGTGCCTCCAGGCGGGACAGGGATTCATCACCCCTCCACTTT. Its protein product is CASRRDRDSSPLHF.

V is TRBV6-5 and J is TRBJ1-4; D is unresolved. Germline lookup yields CDR1 MNHEY and CDR2 SVGAGI. The length of the CDR3 is 14 residues. Trimming stripped 7 bases from V and 0 bases from J, with 9 bases between. The CDR3 reads CASTDAATNEKLFF. The DNA for the CDR3 is TGTGCCAGCACAGATGCGGCAACTAATGAAAAACTGTTTTTT.

V usage is TRBV4-2 and J usage is TRBJ2-1; 13 bases line up with TRBD2. Germline V CDR1 and CDR2: LGHNA, YNFKEQ. The CDR3 consists of 17 residues. With 4 bases clipped from V and 8 bases from J, the junction kept 11 bases outside the gene matches. The CDR3 protein is CASSRQSRTSGRDEQFF. The CDR3 DNA is TGTGCCAGCAGCCGCCAGAGTCGGACTAGCGGGAGAGATGAGCAGTTCTTC.

V is TRBV28 and J is TRBJ1-2, with TRBD1 matching over 7 bases. CDR1 and CDR2 from the germline V gene are MDHEN and SYDVKM. This CDR3 is built from 15 residues. V shed 5 bases, J shed 5 bases, and the junction held 11 bases outside the gene matches. The CDR3 DNA is TGTGCCAGCAGTATTCCGGGACAGTTTAGGTATGGCTACACCTTC. Encoded protein: CASSIPGQFRYGYTF.

The CDR3 coding sequence is TGTGCCAGCAGTGAGTTCAGCTTAGTACAGGGGGATACGCAGTATTTT. This sequence encodes CASSEFSLVQGDTQYF. The chain links TRBV27 to TRBJ2-3; TRBD1 aligns across 7 bases. V lost 5 bases to trimming and J lost 6 bases; unmatched junction nucleotides: 14. The CDR3 is 16 residues long. Germline CDR1 MNHEY, CDR2 SMNVEV (reference sequence).

This CDR3 is CASSPGGNEQFF. Written as DNA, the CDR3 is TGTGCCAGCAGCCCGGGGGGCAATGAGCAGTTCTTC. The chain employs TRBV6-6 and TRBJ2-1; 7 nucleotides align to TRBD2. Germline V gene sequence: CDR1 MNHNY, CDR2 SVGAGI (reference sequence). Unmatched junction bases numbered 2, after V lost 6 bases and J lost 6 bases. The CDR3 sequence is 12 residues long.

The V call is TRBV6-5, the J call TRBJ2-1; 10 positions match TRBD2. This CDR3 comprises 15 residues. Germline trimming cut 4 bases from V and 5 bases from J; bases unmatched to any gene: 5. Per germline, CDR1 MNHEY and CDR2 SVGAGI. In DNA form, the CDR3 reads TGTGCCAGCAGTTCGGGACTAGCGAACCACAATGAGCAGTTCTTC. Translated, it gives CASSSGLANHNEQFF.

With regard to this clone: In the same sample, other DNA sequences code for this CDR3. The V gene is TRBV3-1 (or the pseudogene TRBV3-2), the J gene TRBJ2-7; no clear D. The germline V gene has CDR1 LGHDT and CDR2 YNNKEL (reference sequence). Deletions cut 1 base from V and 3 bases from J, with 4 bases between. This CDR3 spans 12 amino acids. DNA for the CDR3: TGTGCCAGCAGCCAAGCCAGCTACGAGCAGTACTTC. Translating it yields CASSQASYEQYF.